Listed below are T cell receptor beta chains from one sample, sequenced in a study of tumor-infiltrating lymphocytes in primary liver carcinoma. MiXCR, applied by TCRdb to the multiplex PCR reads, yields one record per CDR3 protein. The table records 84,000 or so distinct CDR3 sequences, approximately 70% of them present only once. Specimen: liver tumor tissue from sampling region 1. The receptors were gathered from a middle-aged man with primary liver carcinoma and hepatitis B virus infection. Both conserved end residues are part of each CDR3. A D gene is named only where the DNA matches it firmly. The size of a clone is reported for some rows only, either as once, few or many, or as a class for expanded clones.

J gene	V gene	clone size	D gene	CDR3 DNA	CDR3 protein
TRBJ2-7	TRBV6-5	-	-	TGTGCCAGCAGTACAGGACAGGGAGGGGATCAGTACTTC	CASSTGQGGDQYF
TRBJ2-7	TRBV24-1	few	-	TGTGCCACCAGTGATTTGGGTAGCTACGAGCAGTACTTC	CATSDLGSYEQYF
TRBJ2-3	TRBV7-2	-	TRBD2	TGTGCCAGCAGCTTGCGGGAGCCCCGCACAGATACGCAGTATTTT	CASSLREPRTDTQYF
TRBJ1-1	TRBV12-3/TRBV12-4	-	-	TGTGCCAGCAGTAGATTCACTGAAGCATTCTTT	CASSRFTEAFF
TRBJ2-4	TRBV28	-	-	TGTGCCAGCAGACCTTCTCTAGCCGAAAACATTCAGTACTTC	CASRPSLAENIQYF
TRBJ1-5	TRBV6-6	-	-	TGTGCCAGAAATGGGGACTGTAGCAATCAGCCCCAGCATTTT	CARNGDCSNQPQHF
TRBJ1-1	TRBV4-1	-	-	TGCGCCAGCAGCCAAGATAGGAGGGGGGGGGGCCTCATGAATACTGAAGCTTTCTTT	CASSQDRRGGGLMNTEAFF
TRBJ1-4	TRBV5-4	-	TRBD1	TGTGCCAGCAGCTTTACAGGGGCAAAACATGAAAAACTGTTTTTT	CASSFTGAKHEKLFF
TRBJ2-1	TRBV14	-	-	TGTGCCAGCAGCCTGTCCCCCCGTTGGAATGAGCAGCTCTTC	CASSLSPRWNEQLF
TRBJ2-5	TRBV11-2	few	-	TGTACCAGCAGCTTAGACAGGCACGAGACCCAGTACTTC	CTSSLDRHETQYF
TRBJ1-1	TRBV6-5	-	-	TGTGTCAACAGCTTGGGTGGAGCGAACACTGAAGCTTTCTTT	CVNSLGGANTEAFF
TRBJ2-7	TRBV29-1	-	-	TGCAGCGTTGAGACAGGTTCATGGCAGTACTTC	CSVETGSWQYF
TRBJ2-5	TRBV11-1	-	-	TGTGCCTACAGCCCGCCCCCGGAGGTCAGGAAGGACTTCCATGAGACCCAGTACTTC	CAYSPPPEVRKDFHETQYF
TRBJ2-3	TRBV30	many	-	TGTGCCTGGGGGGATTGGGGATTCACAGATACGCAGTATTTT	CAWGDWGFTDTQYF
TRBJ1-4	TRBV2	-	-	TGTGCCAGCAGGGGCGCAATAACTAATGAAAAACTGTTTTTT	CASRGAITNEKLFF
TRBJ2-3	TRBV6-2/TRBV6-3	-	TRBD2	TGTGCCAGCAGTGACGGACTAGCGGAGTCAGATACGCAGTGCTTT	CASSDGLAESDTQCF
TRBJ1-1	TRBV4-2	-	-	TGTGCCAGCAGCCAAGAGCAGGCGTCGAACACTGGAGCTTTCTTT	CASSQEQASNTGAFF
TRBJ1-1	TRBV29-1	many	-	TGCAGCGTGGTTGAGAACACTGAAGCTTTCTTT	CSVVENTEAFF
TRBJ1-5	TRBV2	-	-	TGTGTCAGCAGTGAAGCGAGCGGGGCCCAGCCCCAGCATTTT	CVSSEASGAQPQHF
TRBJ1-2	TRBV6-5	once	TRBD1	TGTGTCAACAGATCTACATCGACAGGGGTGTATGGCTACACCTTC	CVNRSTSTGVYGYTF
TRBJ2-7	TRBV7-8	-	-	TGTGCCAGCATGGGCGATACATCCTACGAGCAGTACTTC	CASMGDTSYEQYF
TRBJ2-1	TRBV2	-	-	TGTGCCAGCAGTCGGGACCAGAAGAATGAGCAGTTCTTC	CASSRDQKNEQFF
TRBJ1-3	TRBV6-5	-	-	TGTGCAAGCGGTTTCGGGGCCAGCTCTGGAAACACCATATATTTT	CASGFGASSGNTIYF
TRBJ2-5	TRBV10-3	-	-	TGTGTCATCAGTGAGCTCGACAAGGGTGATGCGACCCAGTACTTC	CVISELDKGDATQYF
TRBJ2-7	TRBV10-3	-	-	TGTGCCATCAGCCGTGATGACTATGCGCAGTACTTC	CAISRDDYAQYF
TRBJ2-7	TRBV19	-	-	TGTGCCAGTAGTACTTCAGCCTCGACCTACGAGCAGTACTTC	CASSTSASTYEQYF
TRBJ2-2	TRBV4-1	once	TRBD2	TGCGCCACCAATCTAGCGGGAGACGTCACCGGGGAGCTGTTTTTT	CATNLAGDVTGELFF
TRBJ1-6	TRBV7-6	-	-	TGTGCCAGCATCTTAGCGCCAGGGAGCTCCTATAATTCACCCCTCCACTTT	CASILAPGSSYNSPLHF
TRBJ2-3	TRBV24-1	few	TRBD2	TGTGCCACCACCCTGGGGCCGACTAGCGGGAGGGTGCCAGATACGAAGTATTTT	CATTLGPTSGRVPDTKYF
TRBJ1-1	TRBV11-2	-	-	TGTTCCTGCCAGAAGACCCACCTAGCTTACACTGAAGCTTCCTTT	CSCQKTHLAYTEASF
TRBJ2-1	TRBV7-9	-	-	TGTGCCAGTAGCTTAAGCTCTGGCAGGGATGTCCTTACAGATGAGCAGTCCTTC	CASSLSSGRDVLTDEQSF
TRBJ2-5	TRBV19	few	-	TGTGCCAGTAGTATAGCTGGGGCACAGACCCAGTACTTC	CASSIAGAQTQYF
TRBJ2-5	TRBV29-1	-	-	TGCAGCATTGAGGAACTCAACAAAGAGACCCAGTACTTC	CSIEELNKETQYF
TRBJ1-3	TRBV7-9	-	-	TGTGCCAGCAGCTCCCTTGTAGCTGGCTCTGGAAACACCATATATTTT	CASSSLVAGSGNTIYF
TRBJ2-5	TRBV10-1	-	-	TGCGTCAGCAGTGACTCGGGTTATGGACATGAGACCCAGTACTTC	CVSSDSGYGHETQYF
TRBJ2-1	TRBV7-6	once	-	TGTGCCAGCAGCAAGACAGTTGCGGGCAATGAGCAGTTCTTC	CASSKTVAGNEQFF
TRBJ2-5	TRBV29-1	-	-	TGCAACGTTGAAGTGCAGGGTGAGACCCAGTACTTC	CNVEVQGETQYF
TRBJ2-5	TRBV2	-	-	TGTGCCAGCAGTGTTCACAAGGTGGGAGAGACCCAGTACTTC	CASSVHKVGETQYF
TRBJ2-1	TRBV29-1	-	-	TGCAGCGGGGGGACATGGTACAATGAGCAGTTCTTC	CSGGTWYNEQFF
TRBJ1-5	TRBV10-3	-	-	TGTGCCATCAGTGGCCTCGGGGATGGTCAGCCCCAGCGTTTT	CAISGLGDGQPQRF
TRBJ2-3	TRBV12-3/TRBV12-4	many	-	TGTGCCAGCCAGGGATCGCTGAAACCTACAGATACGCAGTATTTT	CASQGSLKPTDTQYF
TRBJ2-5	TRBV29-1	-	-	TGCAGCGTTGTTGGGTCAGGGGCCCAGGAGACCCAGTACTTC	CSVVGSGAQETQYF
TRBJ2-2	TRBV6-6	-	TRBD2	TGTACCAGCAGTTACTCGGGGCTAGCGGGCGACACCGGGGAGCTGTTTTTT	CTSSYSGLAGDTGELFF
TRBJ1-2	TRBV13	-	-	TGTGCCAGCAGCTTCTACAGGGAGGCGTATGGCTACACCTTC	CASSFYREAYGYTF
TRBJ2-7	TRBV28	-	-	TGTGCCCGCAGTTTATCTAAGGGGGTGGCGAGCGGGGCAGTCTACGAGCAGTACTTC	CARSLSKGVASGAVYEQYF
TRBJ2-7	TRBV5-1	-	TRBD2	TGCGCCAGCAGCCCCCCCGGACTAGCAGTTAGCTCCTACGAGCAGCACTTC	CASSPPGLAVSSYEQHF
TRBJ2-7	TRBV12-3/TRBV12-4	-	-	TGTGTCAGCACCCTACGGGAATACTGCGAGCAGTACTTC	CVSTLREYCEQYF